The 7 T cell receptor beta chains listed next were all sequenced from one sample in a study of T cells in women clearing cervical HPV infection. Sequencing used immunoSEQ multiplex PCR; TCRdb keeps in-frame clones, though not all of them. The listing records fewer than 10,000 clones. Specimen: blood buffy coat. The receptors were gathered from a woman aged 18 to 75 with a cervical HPV16 infection that either progressed to CIN3+ or cleared (not recorded which).

Considering frequency, this clone is medium-sized. The sequence runs out 3 residues before the end of the CDR3; the remainder is reconstructed from the germline J gene. V gene TRBV10-3 combines with J gene TRBJ2-2; D is perhaps TRBD2 (5 bases). V was pared by 2 bases and J by 6 bases, with 10 bases between. From germline, CDR1 is ENHRY and CDR2 SYGVKD. This CDR3 has 14 amino acids. This chain's CDR3 is CAISEGGPPGELFF. CDR3 bases read: TGTGCCATCAGTGAGGGCGGGCCGCCCGGGGAG.

Turning to this clone: The DNA ends 3 residues before the CDR3 does, and the rest of the CDR3 is filled in from the germline J gene. The rearrangement uses TRBV2 and TRBJ2-4; D is possibly TRBD1 (6 bases). Germline values: CDR1 SNHLY, CDR2 FYNNEI. This CDR3 comprises 13 residues. The CDR3 region is CASTPQGTYGQYF. CDR3 DNA, as far as it was read: TGTGCCAGCACACCACAGGGAACCTATGGT. The complete variable domain, with remaining parts taken from reference TRBV2 and TRBJ2-4, reads EPEVTQTPSHQVTQMGQEVILRCVPISNHLYFYWYRQILGQKVEFLVSFYNNEISEKSEIFDDQFSVERPDGSNFTLKIRSTKLEDSAMYFCASTPQGTYGQYFGAGTRLSVL.

Regarding this clone: The sequence runs out 3 residues before the end of the CDR3; the remainder is reconstructed from the germline J gene. The rearrangement links TRBV4-1 to TRBJ2-3; 8 positions match TRBD2. From germline, CDR1 is MGHRA and CDR2 YSYEKL. The CDR3 has 17 residues. The sequenced part of the CDR3 DNA is TGCGCCAGCAGCCAAGACCCAGCGGGGGCCCAGCAAGAGACG. Its protein product is CASSQDPAGAQQET. The whole CDR3 sequence reads CASSQDPAGAQQETQYF.

Regarding this clone: The read terminates 3 residues ahead of where the CDR3 ends, so the germline J gene completes it. The chain is built from TRBV4-2 and TRBJ1-6; 7 bases match TRBD1. The germline V gene encodes CDR1 LGHNA and CDR2 YNFKEQ. This CDR3 has 15 residues. J lost 7 bases, V lost 1 base, and 4 bases had no gene match. The CDR3 here is CASSQATGENSPLHF. CDR3 DNA (partial): TGTGCCAGCAGCCAAGCCACAGGGGAAAATTCACCC.

Incomplete CDR3 DNA: TGTGCCAGCAGTGAAACTAGCGGGGGGACAGATACG. Translated, it gives CASSETSGGTDT. The whole CDR3 sequence reads CASSETSGGTDTQYF. V usage is TRBV6-4 and J usage is TRBJ2-3; 12 bases are a match to TRBD2. Read sequence stops 3 residues before the CDR3 end, and the germline J gene provides the missing end. V was clipped by 3 bases and J by 3 bases; unmatched bases: 1. The CDR3 has 15 amino acids. The germline gives CDR1 MRHNA, CDR2 SNTAGT.

Turning to this clone: Read data end 3 residues before the CDR3 end; the end is taken from the germline J gene. J is TRBJ2-2 and V is TRBV6-2 or TRBV6-3; perhaps TRBD2 as D (7 bases). The CDR3 sequence is 17 residues long. The germline CDR1 and CDR2 sequences are MNHEY and SVGEGT. The ends were cut back, 6 bases at V and 2 bases at J, with 19 bases in the middle. The CDR3 DNA, read in part, is TGTGCCAGCAGCCAAGGGGGGGGGCTAGTCAACACCGGGGAG. Amino acids: CASSQGGGLVNTGE. The CDR3 in its entirety is CASSQGGGLVNTGELFF.

On this clone itself: The read terminates 3 residues before the CDR3 end, so the remaining end is supplied by the germline J gene. The gene calls are TRBV6-2 or TRBV6-3 and TRBJ2-3; 10 nucleotides align to TRBD2. CDR1 is MNHEY and CDR2 is SVGEGT in the germline V gene. This CDR3 spans 17 amino acids. V lost 0 bases and J lost 5; bases outside the gene matches: 8. The CDR3 region is CASSYSVGSGGGDTQYF. Partial CDR3 DNA: TGTGCCAGCAGTTACTCCGTGGGCAGCGGGGGGGGAGATACG.